This T cell receptor beta chain was captured by sequencing in a study of blood T cell repertoires in COVID-19 (TCRdb year 2020). Regarding the research as a whole: Collaborator samples came from the United States, Italy and Spain and covered acute and convalescent phases of COVID-19. The prospective study material was composed of cDNA or gDNA derived from T cells, B-cell-depleted T cells, or PBMCs. The dataset comprised deeply sampled blood TCRbeta repertoires from subjects exposed to, actively infected with, or recovered from COVID-19. The repertoires were released in a freely available public database meant as a resource for research on the immune response to SARS-CoV-2. Samples came from the ongoing ImmuneRACE study (first 160 participants) plus 1,254 subjects from 6 global collaborators. A de-identified subject ID, COVID-19 status, age in years and sex were almost always included in the sample metadata. Where available, HLA class I and class II types were taken from metadata supplied by the sample provider and were not determined by assay-based typing. On the study overall, not on this receptor specifically: Clinical and demographic metadata were provided uncurated, with the amount varying by source and participant.

The germline V gene (reference sequence) specifies DFQATT as CDR1 and SNEGSKA as CDR2. V drops 3 bases and J drops 10 bases, leaving 22 bases in between. The CDR3 runs 15 residues from the cysteine to the phenylalanine. CDR3 DNA is the only sequence kept; it has 45 bases, read in frame from the first base. Regarding this clone: It has no known antigen specificity. No base quality information exists; no much larger clone differs at one position.

Whole blood was collected in K2EDTA tubes by collaborating institutions according to the institutions' own protocols. Collaborator samples were shipped for TCRbeta analysis as frozen whole blood, isolated PBMCs, or DNA extracted from either sample type. TCRbeta CDR3 regions were amplified from genomic DNA using the immunoSEQ Assay, a bias-controlled multiplex PCR. On the authors' methods: The number of nucleated cells in each sample was estimated from the amplification of reference gene primers within the assay. To quantify the absolute abundance of each unique TCRbeta CDR3 rearrangement, sequence reads were collapsed and filtered. For each sample, productive Simpson clonality was calculated as the square root of Simpson's diversity index across productive rearrangements. Imported from immuneACCESS, the table was reduced by TCRdb to in-frame sequences with V and J called. These copies leave out some clones; in studies compared against another copy, an unresolved V gene accounts for under half, and the cause of the remainder is not known. D and trimming come from the DNA, and the V and J calls and clone size come from that table. This sample gives some 120,000 clones in total; approximately 90% of them show up just once. About 1.6% of the sample lies in the top ten.

The sequencing input was peripheral blood. The chain uses TRBV20-1 and TRBJ1-5; TRBD1 is a possible D gene, resting on 6 matching bases. The clonotype comes from a human donor in a cohort sampled during active COVID-19. Here the CDR3 is given as CSASGLGGFGGPQHF. Read as DNA, the sequence is TGCAGTGCTAGTGGTTTGGGGGGGTTCGGGGGCCCCCAGCATTTT.